Sequencing of this T cell receptor (beta chain) was carried out in a study of T cell responses to AZD1222 COVID-19 vaccine. The study, taken as a whole, reports: Just a handful of AZD1222 recipients tested seropositive at baseline. Dominant at 160-218 and 743-854, vaccine-associated CD4 TCRs also spanned spike.

Of note for this clone: No antigen is known for it.

V was trimmed by 0 bases and J by 1 base, leaving 12 bases between them. The CDR3 length is 15 residues. The germline V gene encodes CDR1 GTSNPN and CDR2 SVGIG (reference sequence). The assay was immunoSEQ multiplex PCR, and TCRdb's table has in-frame clones only and misses some. The sample consists of about 120,000 clones, around nine tenths of them appearing once. The origin of this receptor is an adult in good health. The sequencing used peripheral blood, collected on day 0 of AZD1222 vaccination. The genes are TRBV30 and TRBJ1-1; a weak D match, TRBD1 (5 bases). CDR3 DNA sequence: TGTGCCTGGAGTGTCTTCGGGACGGGGAACACTGAAGCTTTCTTT. Translation gives CAWSVFGTGNTEAFF.